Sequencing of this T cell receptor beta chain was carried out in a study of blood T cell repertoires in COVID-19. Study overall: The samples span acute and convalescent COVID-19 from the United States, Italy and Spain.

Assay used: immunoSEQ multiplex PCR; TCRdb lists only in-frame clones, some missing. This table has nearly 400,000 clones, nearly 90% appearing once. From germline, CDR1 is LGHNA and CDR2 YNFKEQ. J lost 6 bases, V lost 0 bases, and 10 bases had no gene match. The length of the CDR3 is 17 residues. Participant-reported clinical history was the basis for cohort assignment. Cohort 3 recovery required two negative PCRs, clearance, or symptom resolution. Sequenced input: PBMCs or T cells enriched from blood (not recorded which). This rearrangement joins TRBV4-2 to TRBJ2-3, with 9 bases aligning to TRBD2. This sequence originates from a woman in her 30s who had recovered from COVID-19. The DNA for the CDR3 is TGTGCCAGCAGCCAAGATTGGGCGGGAGGGCCAACCGATACGCAGTATTTT. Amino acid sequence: CASSQDWAGGPTDTQYF.